This TCR beta chain is drawn from a study of early T cells in non-severe SARS-CoV-2 infection (dated by TCRdb to the early 2020s). Looking at the study overall: Because TCR sequencing was done on bulk RNA from unsorted whole blood, the alpha and beta chains could not be paired.

The paper's findings and limits, for the study overall: VDJdb matching was skewed toward anti-spike CD8 responses and likely underestimated virus-specific expansions by missing private and CD4 specificities.

CDR1 and CDR2, looked up from the germline V gene, are MDHEN and SYDVKM. The CDR3 goes from the cysteine to the phenylalanine over 12 residues. Just CDR3 DNA is preserved here, 36 bases in frame from base 1. A distance of 4 bases separates the germline ends of V and J, which lose 3 bases and 4 bases respectively. This clonotype has ten or more counts. Its antigen is currently not known. One base away there is no much larger clone; base qualities are not given. Library creation used 5' RACE. Sequenced on a NextSeq 500. The TCR library protocol attached unique molecular identifiers to individual cDNA molecules to correct for sequencing error and PCR bias. Both TCR alpha and beta chains were sequenced, and tight co-correlation was observed between alpha and beta sequence abundances in each sample. As for the authors' bioinformatics: Decombinator V4 was used to perform V gene, J gene and CDR3 annotation of TCR sequences. TCRs were defined as expanded if a significant change between any two time points was detected under a Poisson model with p below 0.0001. TCR abundances were normalised to the total number of TCRs sequenced per sample and expressed as counts per million. MAIT TCRs were defined by TRAV1-2 paired with TRAJ12, TRAJ20 or TRAJ33, and iNKT TCRs by TRAV10 paired with TRAJ18. VDJdb, accessed 1 November 2021, was searched for CMV, EBV and SARS-CoV-2 annotated TCRs, with TCRs annotated for multiple antigens excluded. TCRdb reprocessed the public reads (quality trimming at Q25 with fastp, clone calling with MiXCR) and kept in-frame beta chains. Each CDR3 protein appears once, grouped with its most common genes and DNA. The V and J calls shown here were made by TCRdb, not taken from the authors' results. Across this sample there are some 38,000 distinct CDR3 sequences, with 3.5% to 4% seen only once. In total, the top ten clones hold roughly 10% of the sample.

A case-control design nested within a healthcare worker cohort in London, UK, was used, with weekly nasopharyngeal swab PCR tests and blood sampling performed. Healthcare workers were enrolled in the week of the UK lockdown, from 23 to 31 March 2020, and were followed every week for up to roughly 15 weeks. The sequencing sample was made of whole blood. This sequence originates from an adult who was a healthcare worker with PCR-confirmed SARS-CoV-2 infection or an uninfected control (not recorded which). The chain couples TRBV28 to TRBJ1-5, with the D segment identity uncertain. The DNA is TGTGCCAGCAGTTTTGGTAATCAGCCCCAGCATTTT. This sequence encodes CASSFGNQPQHF.